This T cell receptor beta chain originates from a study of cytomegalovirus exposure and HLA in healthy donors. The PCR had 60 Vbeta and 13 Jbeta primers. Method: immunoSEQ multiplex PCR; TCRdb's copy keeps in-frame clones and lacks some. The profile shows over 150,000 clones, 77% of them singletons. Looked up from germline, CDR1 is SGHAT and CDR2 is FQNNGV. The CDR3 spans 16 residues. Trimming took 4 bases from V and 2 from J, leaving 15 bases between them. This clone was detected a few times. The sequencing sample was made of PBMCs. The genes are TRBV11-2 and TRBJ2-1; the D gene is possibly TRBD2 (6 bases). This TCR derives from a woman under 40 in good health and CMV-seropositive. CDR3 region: CASSWDGGSAYNEQFF. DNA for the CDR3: TGTGCCAGCAGCTGGGACGGGGGTTCGGCCTACAATGAGCAGTTCTTC. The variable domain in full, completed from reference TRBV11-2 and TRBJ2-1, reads EAGVAQSPRYKIIEKRQSVAFWCNPISGHATLYWYQQILGQGPKLLIQFQNNGVVDDSQLPKDRFSAERLKGVDSTLKIQPAKLEDSAVYLCASSWDGGSAYNEQFFGPGTRLTVL.